Presented here are 17 T cell receptor beta chains from one specimen sequenced in a study of T cells after yellow fever vaccination. A single record per CDR3 protein comes from TCRdb applying MiXCR to the 5' RACE reads. The sample yields 100,000 to 150,000 distinct CDR3 sequences, 12% to 15% seen once. Sequences were derived from CD8+ T cells sorted from PBMCs, sampled 5 days after the yellow fever booster vaccination. The receptor source for this set is a man in his late teens or twenties who received the YFV17D yellow fever vaccine.

The CDR3 nucleotides read TGTGCCAGCAGCAAAGACCTAGGGACAAATGACCCTGTAGCCAAAAACATTCAGTACTTC. Its protein is CASSKDLGTNDPVAKNIQYF. J is TRBJ2-4 and V is TRBV21-1; no check of the table's D call, TRBD1, against the DNA was made. TRBV21-1 represents a pseudogene. CDR3 length: 20 residues.

A few counts support this clonotype. The chain uses TRBV6-5 and TRBJ2-1, with 7 bases matching TRBD2. V shed 0 bases and J 3 bases; nucleotides not matched to a gene: 5. The CDR3 is 16 residues long. The germline V gene has CDR1 MNHEY and CDR2 SVGAGI. This CDR3 reads CASSYSSGGVYNEQFF. Written as DNA, the CDR3 is TGTGCCAGCAGTTACTCGAGTGGGGGGGTCTACAATGAGCAGTTCTTC.

The V gene is TRBV20-1, the J gene TRBJ2-3, with TRBD2 matching over 12 bases. Losses at the gene ends were 6 bases for V and 4 bases for J; bases not matched to a gene: 8. The CDR3 has 15 residues. CDR1 is DFQATT and CDR2 is SNEGSKA in the germline V gene (reference sequence). This chain's CDR3 is CSARTSGDPPDTQYF. DNA for the CDR3: TGCAGTGCCAGGACTAGCGGGGACCCCCCAGATACGCAGTATTTT.

This clonotype was recorded a few times. This chain joins TRBV6-2 or TRBV6-3 and TRBJ2-3; the D call may be TRBD1 or TRBD2 (6 bases each). There are 14 residues in the CDR3. V was shortened by 2 bases and J by 2 bases, with 8 bases between the two germline ends. Germline values: CDR1 MNHEY, CDR2 SVGEGT. The CDR3, as DNA: TGTGCCAGCAGTTACGGGGGGCACACAGATACGCAGTATTTT. Its translation is CASSYGGHTDTQYF.

This clonotype was counted only a few times. The V call is TRBV5-1, the J call TRBJ2-3; tentative D call: TRBD2 (5 bases). Germline assignment: CDR1 SGHRS and CDR2 YFSETQ. The V gene lost 4 bases and the J gene lost 4 bases, with 10 bases spanning the gap. The CDR3 spans 13 residues. The chain's CDR3 is CASSRTGADTQYF. The CDR3 region has the DNA TGCGCCAGCAGCCGGACCGGGGCAGATACGCAGTATTTT.

In its sample, this clonotype was seen a few times. CDR3 loop: CASSYEPYTGELFF. Here the CDR3 DNA reads TGTGCCAGCAGTTACGAACCTTACACCGGGGAGCTGTTTTTT. The rearrangement joins TRBV6-5 to TRBJ2-2; D ambiguous. Trimming removed 2 bases from V and 3 bases from J, with 7 bases in between. CDR3 length equals 14 residues. Per germline, CDR1 MNHEY and CDR2 SVGAGI.

This chain uses TRBV6-1 with TRBJ2-7; tentatively, D is TRBD1 or TRBD2 (5 bases each). V lost 4 bases to trimming and J lost 5 bases, with 9 bases between them. The V gene's germline CDR1 is MNHNS and CDR2 SASEGT. This CDR3 has 12 amino acids. CDR3 protein: CASSGSGHEQYF. CDR3 bases: TGTGCCAGCAGTGGTTCGGGGCACGAGCAGTACTTC.

This clonotype was recorded many times. The V and J genes are TRBV18 and TRBJ2-3; 9 nucleotides align to TRBD1. The CDR3 extends over 17 amino acids. Germline-derived CDR1 and CDR2 are KGHSH and LQKENI. V lost 0 bases, J lost 2 bases, and 6 bases stayed unmatched. CDR3: CASSPPAGTGITDTQYF. CDR3 in DNA: TGTGCCAGCTCACCACCCGCCGGGACAGGGATCACAGATACGCAGTATTTT.

This clonotype has more than one count but fewer than ten. CDR3 region: CASSLAARSGANVLTF. The DNA for the CDR3 is TGTGCCAGCAGCTTAGCGGCCAGGTCGGGGGCCAACGTCCTGACTTTC. This chain links TRBV7-9 with TRBJ2-6; D is unclear. V lost 0 bases and J lost 4, with 10 bases in between. Germline CDR1 and CDR2: SEHNR and FQNEAQ (reference sequence). The CDR3 covers 16 residues.

This chain uses TRBV11-2 with TRBJ2-2; possibly TRBD2 for D (7 bases). The germline V gene encodes CDR1 SGHAT and CDR2 FQNNGV. This CDR3 spans 15 amino acids. Trimming shortened V by 10 bases and J by 6 bases, and 21 bases separated the two germline ends. CDR3 loop: CATDSGVKGSGELFF. As DNA, the CDR3 is TGTGCCACGGACAGCGGGGTCAAGGGGTCCGGGGAGCTGTTTTTT.

The J gene is TRBJ1-6, the V gene TRBV4-1, with 9 bases that match TRBD1. This CDR3 has 16 residues. CDR1 MGHRA and CDR2 YSYEKL come from the germline V gene. V lost 3 bases to trimming and J lost 10 bases; unmatched junction nucleotides: 10. CDR3 protein: CASSQLFRDRDSPLHF. The CDR3 coding sequence is TGCGCCAGCAGCCAGCTCTTTCGGGACAGGGACTCACCCCTCCACTTT.

This clonotype came up a few times. V gene TRBV9 combines with J gene TRBJ2-3; a possible D gene is TRBD2 (6 bases). Per the germline V gene, CDR1 is SGDLS and CDR2 is YYNGEE. Trimming removed 3 bases at V and 6 bases at J, with 8 bases between. The CDR3 covers 12 residues. The CDR3 nucleotides are TGTGCCAGCAGCGAAGGAGGGGATACGCAGTATTTT. It is translated as CASSEGGDTQYF.

This clonotype turned up a few times. This sequence joins TRBV12-3 or TRBV12-4 and TRBJ1-5; a possible D gene is TRBD1 (5 bases). V lost 8 bases and J lost 2, with 10 bases in between. The CDR3 covers 13 residues. The CDR3 DNA follows: TGTGCCAGCCAGGGAGGGGGCAATCAGCCCCAGCATTTT. It encodes CASQGGGNQPQHF.

As regards this clonotype: Relative to the germline gene, one junction end is altered; a read error may explain this. In DNA, the CDR3 is TGTGCCAGCAGTGGGACTCATGAGCTGGTCTTC. This codes for CASSGTHELVF. The rearrangement links TRBV6-5 to TRBJ2-1; D possibly corresponds to TRBD2 (6 bases). The CDR3 loop spans 11 amino acids. Germline CDR1 is MNHEY and CDR2 is SVGAGI.

This clonotype was detected only a few times. The chain has TRBV6-5 and TRBJ1-4, with 8 positions matching TRBD1. The V segment lost 0 bases and the J segment 5 bases; nucleotides outside the gene matches: 2. Per germline, CDR1 MNHEY and CDR2 SVGAGI. This CDR3 has 15 residues. The CDR3 spells CASSYSRTGNEKLFF. In DNA, the CDR3 is TGTGCCAGCAGTTACTCGAGGACAGGGAATGAAAAACTGTTTTTT.

The V call is TRBV4-2, the J call TRBJ2-1; TRBD1 matches 10 bases. This CDR3 is built from 17 residues. V was pared by 1 base and J by 6 bases, with 9 bases of the junction left unmatched. Looked up from germline, CDR1 is LGHNA and CDR2 is YNFKEQ. This CDR3 reads CASSQVRMGQGINEQFF. CDR3 DNA: TGTGCCAGCAGCCAAGTACGGATGGGACAGGGGATCAATGAGCAGTTCTTC.

A few counts support this clonotype. The V and J genes are TRBV7-9 and TRBJ2-2, with D perhaps matching TRBD1 (6 bases). V dropped 6 bases and J dropped 1 base, with 9 bases sitting between them. The CDR3 length is 14 residues. Per the germline V gene, CDR1 is SEHNR and CDR2 is FQNEAQ (reference sequence). The CDR3 DNA is TGTGCCAGCAGGGCGACAGGGAACACCGGGGAGCTGTTTTTT. This sequence encodes CASRATGNTGELFF. The full variable domain, with the rest looked up from reference TRBV7-9 and TRBJ2-2, is DTGVSQNPRHKITKRGQNVTFRCDPISEHNRLYWYRQTLGQGPEFLTYFQNEAQLEKSRLLSDRFSAERPKGSFSTLEIQRTEQGDSAMYLCASRATGNTGELFFGEGSRLTVL.